Listed below are T cell receptor beta chains from one sample, sequenced in a study of early T cells in non-severe SARS-CoV-2 infection. TCRdb re-analysed the 5' RACE reads in MiXCR, keeping a single row per CDR3 protein. This sample carries about 92,000 distinct CDR3 sequences, around 15% of them seen once, and the ten largest clones take 5.5% to 8%. The sequenced sample was whole blood. These receptors originate from an adult who was a healthcare worker with PCR-confirmed SARS-CoV-2 infection or an uninfected control (not recorded which). CDR3s include the opening cysteine and the closing phenylalanine or tryptophan. Each record gives: J gene, V gene, CDR3 length, CDR3 protein.

>TRBJ2-7|TRBV11-1|15
CASSLDGLAGYEQYF
>TRBJ1-1|TRBV7-9|14
CASSLSSLNTEAFF
>TRBJ1-3|TRBV9|18
CASSGSWGQGALGNTIYF
>TRBJ1-6|TRBV11-2|13
CASSYQGHSPLHF
>TRBJ2-7|TRBV5-1|15
CASSLGPQFSYEQYF
>TRBJ2-7|TRBV20-1|15
CSVGSTLAGTYEQYF
>TRBJ2-7|TRBV9|16
CASSPHEAGSSYEQYF
>TRBJ2-6|TRBV9|14
CASREGGGANVLTF
>TRBJ2-1|TRBV18|15
CASSPLATSDDEQFF
>TRBJ2-1|TRBV11-2|15
CASSLGLAGGREQFF
>TRBJ2-1|TRBV6-5|14
CASSYSGSAHEQFF
>TRBJ2-2|TRBV15|21
CATSRDRRTSGTARGTGELFF
>TRBJ2-5|TRBV9|15
CASSGGQVQQETQYF